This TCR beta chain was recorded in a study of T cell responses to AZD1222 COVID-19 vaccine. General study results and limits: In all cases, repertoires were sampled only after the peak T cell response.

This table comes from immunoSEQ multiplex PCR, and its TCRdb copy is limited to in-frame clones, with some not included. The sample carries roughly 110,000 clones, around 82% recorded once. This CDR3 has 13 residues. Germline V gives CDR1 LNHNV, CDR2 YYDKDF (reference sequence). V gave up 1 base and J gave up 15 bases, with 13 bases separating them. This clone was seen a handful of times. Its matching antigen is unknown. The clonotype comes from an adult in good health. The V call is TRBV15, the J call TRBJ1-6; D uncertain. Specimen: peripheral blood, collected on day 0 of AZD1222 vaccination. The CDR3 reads CATSRVVDEVLHF. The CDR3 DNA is TGTGCCACCAGCAGAGTAGTCGACGAGGTCCTCCACTTT.